A single sample is the source of the 29 T cell receptor beta chains below, sequenced in a study of shared clonotypes between healthy human individuals. Measured with immunoSEQ multiplex PCR; TCRdb has only the in-frame clones, and not every one. Seen here are fewer than 1 million clones, about 97% observed once, and the top ten hold about 0.25%. Only CD45RO-negative cells positively selected for CCR7 counted as naive CD8 cells, so terminally differentiated effector memory CD45RA+ cells were excluded. Sequenced material: naive CD8+ T cells sorted from blood. These receptors all stem from a young man in good health.

The chain couples TRBV28 to TRBJ2-7; D unclear. The CDR3 is 13 amino acids. The V gene lost 4 bases and the J gene lost 1 base, with 8 bases spanning the gap. Germline CDR1 and CDR2: MDHEN and SYDVKM. The CDR3 DNA sequence: TGTGCCAGCAGTTCGTCAAGTTCCTACGAGCAGTACTTC. Protein sequence: CASSSSSSYEQYF.

The gene calls are TRBV11-2 and TRBJ2-6; TRBD1 matches 7 bases. The CDR3 loop spans 13 amino acids. V trimming: 4 bases; J trimming: 9 bases; junction bases outside the gene matches: 3. The V gene's germline CDR1 is SGHAT and CDR2 FQNNGV. CDR3 DNA: TGTGCCAGCAGCTGGGACAGCTACAACGTCCTGACTTTC. It specifies CASSWDSYNVLTF.

In this sample, this clone turned up once. V is TRBV2 and J is TRBJ2-1; the match to TRBD1 covers 10 bases. Germline V gene sequence: CDR1 SNHLY, CDR2 FYNNEI. The CDR3 consists of 17 residues. The junction had 11 bases not matched to a gene; V was cut back by 0 bases and J by 9 bases. In DNA form, the CDR3 reads TGTGCCAGCAGTGAAGCGCTTGGGACAGGGGATTTGAGTGAGCAGTTCTTC. Translated, it gives CASSEALGTGDLSEQFF.

V is TRBV7-9 and J is TRBJ1-4, with no clear D. The CDR3 spans 15 residues. The germline V and J ends were trimmed by 4 bases and 7 bases, with 16 bases remaining between them. Per germline, CDR1 SEHNR and CDR2 FQNEAQ (reference sequence). The CDR3 sequence is CASSSPDGMAEKLFF. CDR3 bases: TGTGCCAGCAGCTCACCTGATGGGATGGCTGAAAAACTGTTTTTT. The full variable domain, in which reference TRBV7-9 and TRBJ1-4 provide the parts outside the CDR3, is DTGVSQNPRHKITKRGQNVTFRCDPISEHNRLYWYRQTLGQGPEFLTYFQNEAQLEKSRLLSDRFSAERPKGSFSTLEIQRTEQGDSAMYLCASSSPDGMAEKLFFGSGTQLSVL.

The genes are TRBV4-1 and TRBJ2-5, with D tentatively TRBD1 (5 bases). V was pared by 3 bases and J by 1 base, with 12 bases between. CDR1 and CDR2 (germline): MGHRA, YSYEKL. The CDR3 has 15 amino acids. The CDR3 bases are TGCGCCAGCAGCCATAACCAACAGGCCCAAGAGACCCAGTACTTC. Amino acids: CASSHNQQAQETQYF.

The chain links TRBV19 to TRBJ2-7; 11 bases are shared with TRBD1. Germline CDR1 LNHDA, CDR2 SQIVND (reference sequence). After removal of 6 bases from V and 3 bases from J, the junction contained 10 bases not matched to a gene. The length of the CDR3 is 16 residues. The CDR3 sequence is CASSRVPGQGDYEQYF. The CDR3 DNA sequence: TGTGCCAGTAGCAGAGTCCCGGGACAGGGGGACTACGAGCAGTACTTC.

This clone was observed a single time. The chain has TRBV14 and TRBJ2-7; the D gene could be TRBD1 or TRBD2 (5 bases each). Germline-derived CDR1 and CDR2 are SGHDN and FVKESK. The CDR3 has 14 amino acids. Trimming cost V 4 bases and J 3 bases, with 13 bases left between them. Here the CDR3 DNA reads TGTGCCAGCAGCCGTCTCGGGACGGGCTACGAGCAGTACTTC. Residues: CASSRLGTGYEQYF.

This chain uses TRBV5-5 with TRBJ1-1; D is ambiguous. Deletions cut 0 bases from V and 5 bases from J, with 8 bases between. The CDR3 totals 13 residues. Germline V lookup: CDR1 SGHKS, CDR2 YYEKEE (reference sequence). The CDR3 bases are TGTGCCAGCAGCTTGGTTAGTTGGACTGAAGCTTTCTTT. Residues: CASSLVSWTEAFF.

The gene calls are TRBV10-3 and TRBJ2-7; possible D gene TRBD1, 6 bases. Looked up from germline, CDR1 is ENHRY and CDR2 is SYGVKD. This CDR3 comprises 13 residues. V was shortened by 5 bases and J by 9 bases, with 17 bases between the two germline ends. The CDR3 sequence is CAISRRDTPGQYF. The DNA for the CDR3 is TGTGCCATCAGTCGTCGGGACACCCCCGGGCAGTACTTC.

The gene calls are TRBV5-6 and TRBJ2-7, with 8 positions matching TRBD1. The germline V gene encodes CDR1 SGHDT and CDR2 YYEEEE. Trimming took 3 bases from V and 6 from J; bases not matched to a gene: 11. The CDR3 runs to 15 residues. The CDR3, as DNA: TGTGCCAGCAGCTGGCCACAGGGACAGGCGGCCGAGCAGTACTTC. It yields the protein CASSWPQGQAAEQYF.

The rearrangement links TRBV7-9 to TRBJ2-3, with TRBD1 identical over 7 bases. V trimming: 7 bases; J trimming: 5 bases; junction bases outside the gene matches: 6. The germline CDR1 and CDR2 sequences are SEHNR and FQNEAQ (reference sequence). The CDR3 loop spans 13 amino acids. The CDR3 is CASTPTGRDTQYF. Written as DNA, the CDR3 is TGTGCCAGCACCCCGACAGGGAGAGATACGCAGTATTTT.

The gene calls are TRBV19 and TRBJ1-1, with 8 bases aligning to TRBD1. With V trimmed by 6 bases and J by 0 bases, 6 bases remained unmatched. This CDR3 is built from 15 residues. Germline lookup yields CDR1 LNHDA and CDR2 SQIVND (reference sequence). Written as DNA, the CDR3 is TGTGCCAGTAGACAGGGGGGTTTAATGAACACTGAAGCTTTCTTT. It encodes CASRQGGLMNTEAFF.

The rearrangement uses TRBV28 and TRBJ1-4; unclear D gene. V was pared by 8 bases and J by 7 bases, with 14 bases between. Germline V CDR1 and CDR2: MDHEN, SYDVKM. The CDR3 runs to 13 residues. CDR3 sequence: CASRSDGLEKLFF. In DNA, the CDR3 is TGTGCCAGCCGCTCAGACGGGCTTGAAAAACTGTTTTTT.

V usage is TRBV7-6 and J usage is TRBJ2-7; possible D gene TRBD2, 6 bases. The CDR3 covers 15 residues. V lost 1 base and J lost 7, with 17 bases in between. Germline CDR1 SGHVS, CDR2 FNYEAQ. The CDR3 region is CASSLELGLQREQYF. CDR3 DNA sequence: TGTGCCAGCAGCTTAGAATTGGGACTCCAAAGGGAGCAGTACTTC.

V is TRBV29-1 and J is TRBJ2-7; D is possibly TRBD2 (6 bases). CDR1 and CDR2 (germline): SQVTM, ANQGSEA. Deletions cut 6 bases from V and 2 bases from J, with 8 bases between. This CDR3 region has 11 residues. The CDR3 DNA reads TGCAGCGTGGGGGGTGCCTACGAGCAGTACTTC. Its protein is CSVGGAYEQYF.

The chain combines TRBV2 with TRBJ2-7, with no clear D. Trimming removed 3 bases from V and 6 bases from J, with 12 bases in between. CDR1 and CDR2 (germline): SNHLY, FYNNEI. The length of the CDR3 is 13 residues. The CDR3 loop reads CASSEENWGEQYF. In DNA, the CDR3 is TGTGCCAGCAGTGAGGAAAATTGGGGCGAGCAGTACTTC.

V is TRBV6-5 and J is TRBJ2-1, with 10 nucleotides matching TRBD2. Germline V gene lookup returns CDR1 MNHEY and CDR2 SVGAGI. CDR3 size: 16 residues. Germline trimming cut 4 bases from V and 8 bases from J; bases unmatched to any gene: 11. The DNA of the CDR3 is TGTGCCAGCAGTTCCCGAGCGGGAGGGCCCCGCGATGAGCAGTTCTTC. It specifies CASSSRAGGPRDEQFF.

The J gene is TRBJ1-2, the V gene TRBV7-9, with TRBD1 identical over 9 bases. The length of the CDR3 is 14 residues. The germline gives CDR1 SEHNR, CDR2 FQNEAQ (reference sequence). V was pared by 5 bases and J by 4 bases, with 5 bases of the junction left unmatched. CDR3 DNA: TGTGCCAGCAGCGGAGGACAGGGGCCCTATGGCTACACCTTC. Its protein is CASSGGQGPYGYTF. The complete variable domain, with remaining parts taken from reference TRBV7-9 and TRBJ1-2, reads DTGVSQNPRHKITKRGQNVTFRCDPISEHNRLYWYRQTLGQGPEFLTYFQNEAQLEKSRLLSDRFSAERPKGSFSTLEIQRTEQGDSAMYLCASSGGQGPYGYTFGSGTRLTVV.

The J gene is TRBJ2-1, the V gene TRBV6-5; the D is unclear. V lost 1 base, J lost 5 bases, and 9 bases lay in between. The CDR3 loop spans 14 amino acids. The germline CDR1 and CDR2 sequences are MNHEY and SVGAGI. DNA for the CDR3: TGTGCCAGCAGTTACTGGGGTTCGGACAATGAGCAGTTCTTC. Amino acid sequence: CASSYWGSDNEQFF.

The CDR3 region has the DNA TGCGCCAGCAGCCTGAGCTTGAGCGAGCAGTACTTC. Its protein is CASSLSLSEQYF. The rearrangement joins TRBV4-1 to TRBJ2-7; D ambiguous. The germline V and J ends were trimmed by 4 bases and 6 bases, with 10 bases remaining between them. CDR3 length: 12 residues. CDR1 is MGHRA and CDR2 is YSYEKL in the germline V gene.

The rearrangement joins TRBV9 to TRBJ1-1; D is ambiguous. V lost 0 bases and J lost 0, with 9 bases in between. CDR1 is SGDLS, CDR2 YYNGEE, per germline. This CDR3 region has 15 residues. CDR3 sequence reads: CASSVDKGLNTEAFF. The CDR3 DNA follows: TGTGCCAGCAGCGTAGATAAGGGCTTGAACACTGAAGCTTTCTTT.

The rearrangement uses TRBV5-1 and TRBJ2-7; D remains unclear. CDR1 is SGHRS, CDR2 YFSETQ, per germline. V was cut by 2 bases and J by 2 bases, with 8 bases left in between. The CDR3 runs to 13 residues. As DNA, the CDR3 is TGCGCCAGCAGCTTAGGGATACCCTACGAGCAGTACTTC. Translating it yields CASSLGIPYEQYF.

This clone was counted a single time. The chain recombines TRBV11-2 with TRBJ2-5; 7 bases agree with TRBD1. Matching the DNA end better, TRBJ2-7 makes the J call doubtful. This CDR3 has 16 amino acids. Germline V lookup: CDR1 SGHAT, CDR2 FQNNGV. CDR3 bases: TGTGCCAGCAGCTTAGGGAACAGGGGAAACTCCTACGAGCAGTACTTC. This codes for CASSLGNRGNSYEQYF.

The gene calls are TRBV10-2 and TRBJ1-5, with unresolved D. The CDR3 runs to 14 residues. The V and J ends lost 3 bases and 5 bases respectively, with 11 bases between them. Germline loops: CDR1 WSHSY, CDR2 SAAADI. In DNA form, the CDR3 reads TGCGCCAGCAGTGAAGGCTTGATCGATCAGCCCCAGCATTTT. Amino acid sequence: CASSEGLIDQPQHF.

V is TRBV7-8 and J is TRBJ2-1, with D perhaps TRBD1 (6 bases). The germline V gene encodes CDR1 SGHVS and CDR2 FQNEAQ. The V gene lost 2 bases and the J gene lost 3 bases, with 8 bases spanning the gap. The CDR3 loop spans 14 amino acids. The CDR3 DNA reads TGTGCCAGCAGCTTACAGGGGTTCTACAATGAGCAGTTCTTC. This gives the protein CASSLQGFYNEQFF.

The V call is TRBV5-1, the J call TRBJ2-5; 7 nucleotides align to TRBD2. Germline V CDR1 and CDR2: SGHRS, YFSETQ. CDR3 size: 15 residues. With V trimmed by 2 bases and J by 5 bases, 9 bases remained unmatched. In DNA, the CDR3 is TGCGCCAGCAGCTTAGCAGGACCAGCGGGGGAGACCCAGTACTTC. It is translated as CASSLAGPAGETQYF.

V is TRBV7-9 and J is TRBJ2-7; 8 nucleotides match TRBD2. V gave up 4 bases and J gave up 3 bases; unmatched junction bases: 11. This CDR3 is built from 16 residues. Germline V lookup: CDR1 SEHNR, CDR2 FQNEAQ (reference sequence). CDR3 nucleotides: TGTGCCAGCAGCTCCCGATCCAGCGGGGGACTCTACGAGCAGTACTTC. Amino acids: CASSSRSSGGLYEQYF.

Points on this clone: Distinct nucleotide sequences in the sample also encode this CDR3. CDR3 nucleotides: TGTGCCAGCAGTTTAAATAATGAGCAGTTCTTC. Protein product: CASSLNNEQFF. V and J are TRBV27 and TRBJ2-1; no definite D call. Germline-derived CDR1 and CDR2 are MNHEY and SMNVEV (reference sequence). The CDR3 runs to 11 residues. V lost 2 bases and J lost 7, with 3 bases in between.

This clone was recorded a few times. CDR3 residues: CASSLQVLSTEAFF. CDR3 in DNA: TGTGCCAGCAGTTTACAAGTCCTATCCACTGAAGCTTTCTTT. The rearrangement joins TRBV27 to TRBJ1-1; D unresolved. The germline V gene has CDR1 MNHEY and CDR2 SMNVEV (reference sequence). V dropped 2 bases and J dropped 4 bases, with 11 bases sitting between them. The CDR3 loop spans 14 amino acids.